This TCR beta chain was captured in a study of T cells after yellow fever vaccination. Findings and caveats of the study: Shared CD4/CD8 clonotypes were a small share, likely from convergent recombination. Sorted repertoires could include abundant contaminating clonotypes from bulk cells.

About this clonotype itself: As yet, its antigen is unknown.

The V gene lost 7 bases and the J gene lost 11 bases, with 28 bases spanning the gap. CDR1 is WSHSY and CDR2 is SAAADI in the germline V gene. CDR3 length: 16 amino acids. As TCR cDNA was made by 5'RACE template switching, a universal primer site and UMIs were added. TCRdb re-called the 5' RACE reads with MiXCR, one entry per CDR3 protein. The sample yields some 400,000 distinct CDR3 sequences, 18% seen once. This chain joins TRBV10-2 and TRBJ2-3; D might be TRBD1 or TRBD2, each matching 6 bases. Sequencing used PBMCs, obtained before the yellow fever booster vaccination. This clonotype was obtained from a man aged 18 to 29 who received the YFV17D yellow fever vaccine. CDR3 DNA: TGCGCCAGCATCTCCCCGGGTAAAGGGGGGCCCCTAAGGCAGTATTTT. Residues: CASISPGKGGPLRQYF.